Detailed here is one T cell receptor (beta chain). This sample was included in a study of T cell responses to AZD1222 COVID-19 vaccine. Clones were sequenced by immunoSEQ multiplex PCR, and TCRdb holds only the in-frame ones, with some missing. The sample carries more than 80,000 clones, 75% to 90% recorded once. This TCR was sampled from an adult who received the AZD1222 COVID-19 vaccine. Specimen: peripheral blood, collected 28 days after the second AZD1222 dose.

As DNA, the CDR3 is TGTGCCAGTAGTCCCTGGACGGGTAGGGGCTTGCAGCCCCAGCATTTT. This gives the protein CASSPWTGRGLQPQHF. V gene TRBV19 combines with J gene TRBJ1-5, with D perhaps matching TRBD1 (5 bases). The CDR3 runs 16 residues. Germline CDR1 and CDR2: LNHDA and SQIVND (reference sequence). Trimming cost V 5 bases and J 7 bases, with 21 bases left between them.